Listed below are T cell receptor beta chains from one sample, sequenced in a study of a mutant IDH1 vaccine in newly diagnosed glioma. No antigen has been assigned to these receptors. Repertoires were generated with immunoSEQ multiplex PCR, while TCRdb's copy carries only in-frame clones and drops some. The sample has more than 30,000 clones; roughly four fifths are singletons. Sample: PBMCs, taken from a glioma patient whose treatment included an IDH1 peptide vaccine. Receptor source: a man in his thirties or forties with glioma. Each CDR3 is given with its conserved first and last residue. D genes are given only for firm matches. Rows may omit the clone size; those that give it use once, few, many or a size class.

>TRBD1|17|few|TRBV19|TRBJ1-4
TGTGCCAGTAGTGCCGCTCAGACAGGGGGAACTAATGAAAAACTGTTTTTT
CASSAAQTGGTNEKLFF
>-|15|-|TRBV7-6|TRBJ2-3
TGTGCCAGCAGCGCCGGATCCTTGGGAACAGATACGCAGTATTTT
CASSAGSLGTDTQYF
>-|14|few|TRBV10-1|TRBJ2-5
TGCGCCAGCAGCTTCGGACGAGACCAAGAGACCCAGTACTTC
CASSFGRDQETQYF
>-|13|-|TRBV5-1|TRBJ2-7
TGCGCCAGCAGCGGCCAAAGTGTCCAGGAGCAGTACTTC
CASSGQSVQEQYF
>-|16|-|TRBV4-1|TRBJ1-6
TGCGCCAGCAGCCAAGTAATTGGCGCCCGGAATTCACCCCTCCACTTT
CASSQVIGARNSPLHF
>-|14|-|TRBV7-2|TRBJ2-5
TGTGCCAGCAACCTGGTGAGGGGGGAGGAGACCCAGTACTTC
CASNLVRGEETQYF
>TRBD1|18|-|TRBV6-1|TRBJ1-1
TGTGCCAGCAGTGAAGCGGAGAGACAGGGGGTAATGAACACTGAAGCTTTCTTT
CASSEAERQGVMNTEAFF
>-|19|-|TRBV7-7|TRBJ1-5
TGTGCCAGCAGCGAACATAAGTCAGGTACGACCTTTAAGAGAAAACCCCAGCATTTT
CASSEHKSGTTFKRKPQHF
>-|12|-|TRBV29-1|TRBJ2-2
TGCAGCGTTGGTCCGGACCCCGGGGAGCTGTTTTTT
CSVGPDPGELFF
>-|15|-|TRBV6-4|TRBJ2-2
TGTGCCAGCAGTCGGGACACGATGAACACCGGGGAGCTGTTTTTT
CASSRDTMNTGELFF
>-|12|-|TRBV7-2|TRBJ2-2
TGTGCCAGCAGCTTAGGCCCCGGGGAGCTGTTTTTT
CASSLGPGELFF
>TRBD2|20|-|TRBV15|TRBJ2-3
TGTGCCACCAGCAGAGATCTAACCGGGACTAGCGGGGGGGCAGCAGATACGCAGTATTTT
CATSRDLTGTSGGAADTQYF
>-|14|few|TRBV7-2|TRBJ1-5
TGTGCCAGCAGCCCACCAGGGGGCAATCAGCCCCAGCATTTT
CASSPPGGNQPQHF
>-|16|-|TRBV6-5|TRBJ2-3
TGTGCCAGCAGTTACTCGAGAGGGACTAGCACAGATACGCAGTATTTT
CASSYSRGTSTDTQYF
>-|17|-|TRBV23-1|TRBJ1-1
TGCGCCAGCAGTCACCCCCTTGTAAGGGGGGCGGGGGCTGAAGCTTTCTTT
CASSHPLVRGAGAEAFF
>TRBD2|13|-|TRBV6-5|TRBJ2-2
TGTGCCAGCCTATCGGGGGGTCTTGGGGAGCTGTTTTTT
CASLSGGLGELFF
>-|17|few|TRBV18|TRBJ1-1
TGTGCCAGCTCACCGATAATACAGGATTCCATGAACACTGAAGCTTTCTTT
CASSPIIQDSMNTEAFF
>-|15|-|TRBV5-6|TRBJ2-7
TGTGCCAGCAGCCAGGGACCCTCCGGCTCCTACGAGCAGTACTTC
CASSQGPSGSYEQYF
>-|14|-|TRBV30|TRBJ2-7
TGTGCCTGGAGACAACCCTTAACCGGGAGAGAGCAGTACTTC
CAWRQPLTGREQYF
>-|13|once|TRBV19|TRBJ1-5
TGTGCCAGTAGTACCGGGGTTGGTCAGCCCCAGCATTTT
CASSTGVGQPQHF
>-|15|-|TRBV5-4|TRBJ2-2
TGTGCCAGCAGTCCGGAAGGAATAAACACCGGGGAGCTGTTTTTT
CASSPEGINTGELFF
>-|16|-|TRBV30|TRBJ1-6
TGTGCCTGGAGTACCTATGGGGGTGCAGATAATTCACCCCTCCACTTT
CAWSTYGGADNSPLHF
>TRBD1|11|-|TRBV6-5|TRBJ1-1
TGTGCCAGCAGTAAGACAGGGGAAGCTTTCTTT
CASSKTGEAFF
>-|15|-|TRBV19|TRBJ1-5
TGTGCCAGTAGTATCCCGGGACCGTCTAGGCGGGCCCAGCATTTT
CASSIPGPSRRAQHF
>-|11|-|TRBV7-2|TRBJ2-7
TGTGCCAGCAGCTTACTTGACGAGCAGTACTTC
CASSLLDEQYF
>-|13|-|TRBV13|TRBJ2-7
TGTGCCAGCAGCTTATCCAGGGCCCACGAGCAGTACTTC
CASSLSRAHEQYF
>TRBD1|13|-|TRBV25-1|TRBJ2-7
TGTGCCAGCAGTGTAACAGGGGGTTACGAGCAGTACTTC
CASSVTGGYEQYF
>TRBD2|17|-|TRBV5-1|TRBJ2-2
TGCGCCAGCAGCCCCCACACGGGAGGCGGTAACACCGGGGAGCTGTTTTTT
CASSPHTGGGNTGELFF
>-|14|-|TRBV19|TRBJ1-5
TGTGCCAGTAGCTTCCGGGCCAGTAATCAGCCCCAGCATTTT
CASSFRASNQPQHF
>-|13|-|TRBV27|TRBJ2-2
TGTGCCAGTAGCCCCGGGGACACCGGGGAGCTGTTTTTT
CASSPGDTGELFF
>-|16|-|TRBV4-2|TRBJ1-3
TGTGCCAGCAGCGAAGAAGGGACGGTGTCTGGAAACACCATATATTTT
CASSEEGTVSGNTIYF
>-|15|-|TRBV21-1|TRBJ2-1
TGTGCCAGCAACCGAGGGTACCCGGGAGGCCATGAGCAGTTCTTC
CASNRGYPGGHEQFF
>-|14|-|TRBV5-6|TRBJ1-2
TGTGCCAGCAGCTTGACCGGGGCTGACTATGGCTACACCTTC
CASSLTGADYGYTF
>TRBD2|15|-|TRBV10-2|TRBJ2-1
TGCGCCAGCAAGAGGACTAGCGGGGACCTCAATGAGCAGTTCTTC
CASKRTSGDLNEQFF
>-|12|-|TRBV4-1|TRBJ1-1
TGCGCCAGCAGCCAACTTGACAGTGAAGCTTTCTTT
CASSQLDSEAFF
>-|13|-|TRBV6-4|TRBJ2-5
TGTGCCAGCAGCGCCAACTCGGGAGCGACCCAGTACTTC
CASSANSGATQYF
>-|16|-|TRBV5-5|TRBJ1-1
TGTGCCAGCAGCTTCACTCGCGGCAGGGCGAACACTGAAGCTTTCTTT
CASSFTRGRANTEAFF
>TRBD1|16|once|TRBV5-1|TRBJ2-3
TGCGCCAGCAGTTTAAGGACAGGAGGAGGCACAGATACGCAGTATTTT
CASSLRTGGGTDTQYF
>-|11|-|TRBV6-5|TRBJ1-3
TGTGCCAGCAGCACTGGAAACACCATATATTTT
CASSTGNTIYF
>-|15|-|TRBV7-8|TRBJ2-1
TGTGCCAGCAGCTTAGAGGGGTCCCTCGACAATGAGCAGTTCTTC
CASSLEGSLDNEQFF
>-|14|-|TRBV9|TRBJ2-3
TGTGCCAGCAGCTTATTAGCGGGCACAGATACGCAGTATTTT
CASSLLAGTDTQYF
>-|13|-|TRBV25-1|TRBJ1-5
TGTGCCAGCAGTGACTCGACGGAGCAGCCCCAGCATTTT
CASSDSTEQPQHF